The 17 T cell receptor beta chains presented below share a single source sample, sequenced in a study of T cells in localized non-small cell lung cancer. TCRdb's copy holds only in-frame clones and misses some; the assay was immunoSEQ multiplex PCR. The sample yields 2,000 or so clones, approximately 32% seen once. The source was lung tumor tissue, collected before any cancer treatment. These receptors were taken from a male donor older than 55 with stage I squamous cell lung carcinoma.

In its sample, this clone ranks as medium-sized. V and J are TRBV6-8 and TRBJ1-2; D not certain. V lost 4 bases, J lost 2 bases, and 8 bases lay in between. There are 13 residues in the CDR3. CDR1 is MNHGY and CDR2 is SAAAGT in the germline V gene. The CDR3 region is CASSLDGNYGYTF. CDR3 bases: TGTGCCAGCAGTTTGGACGGGAACTATGGCTACACCTTC.

The chain couples TRBV19 to TRBJ2-3, with TRBD1 identical over 8 bases. With V trimmed by 6 bases and J by 4 bases, 12 bases remained unmatched. CDR1 and CDR2 from the germline V gene are LNHDA and SQIVND (reference sequence). CDR3 length equals 16 residues. CDR3 in DNA: TGTGCCAGTAGCCCAGACAGGGGCGGTGAGTCAGATACGCAGTATTTT. It codes for CASSPDRGGESDTQYF.

The table lists this clone with a few counts. The chain combines TRBV6-8 with TRBJ1-4; D might be TRBD1 (5 bases). Per germline, CDR1 MNHGY and CDR2 SAAAGT. Trimming removed 0 bases at V and 6 bases at J, with 14 bases between. The CDR3 has 16 residues. CDR3 coding DNA: TGTGCCAGCAGTTACTCGAAGGCGGGGGAAGATGAAAAACTGTTTTTT. Its translation: CASSYSKAGEDEKLFF.

The V call is TRBV28, the J call TRBJ1-2; 7 nucleotides agree with TRBD1. CDR3 length: 15 amino acids. V was pared by 6 bases and J by 4 bases, with 11 bases of the junction left unmatched. From germline, CDR1 is MDHEN and CDR2 SYDVKM. CDR3 sequence reads: CASRQRGGMGYGYTF. The CDR3 DNA follows: TGTGCCAGCAGACAAAGAGGGGGCATGGGCTATGGCTACACCTTC.

The V and J genes are TRBV30 and TRBJ2-7; 7 bases align to TRBD1. V gave up 2 bases and J gave up 0 bases; unmatched junction bases: 4. The CDR3 has 14 residues. The V gene's germline CDR1 is GTSNPN and CDR2 SVGIG (reference sequence). The CDR3 nucleotides are TGTGCCTGGAGTTTTGGGGACAGCTCCTACGAGCAGTACTTC. It translates to CAWSFGDSSYEQYF.

This chain links TRBV6-8 with TRBJ1-1; 7 positions agree with TRBD1. The CDR3 spans 13 residues. Germline CDR1 reads MNHGY; CDR2 reads SAAAGT. The junction had 6 bases not matched to a gene; V was cut back by 5 bases and J by 6 bases. As DNA, the CDR3 is TGTGCCAGCAGTGCCAGGGGGGAAGCTGAAGCTTTCTTT. Amino acids: CASSARGEAEAFF.

This clone was counted a few times. The CDR3 is CASSLPLGRDYNSPLHF. The CDR3 DNA reads TGTGCCAGCAGCCTGCCGTTAGGTAGGGACTATAATTCACCCCTCCACTTT. This chain links TRBV11-3 with TRBJ1-6; D uncertain. In germline, CDR1 is SGHNT, CDR2 YENEEA. Trimming took 5 bases from V and 3 from J, leaving 17 bases between them. The CDR3 contains 17 residues.

By sample fraction, this clone is medium-sized. The chain combines TRBV12-5 with TRBJ1-2; 7 bases map to TRBD1. The CDR3 totals 15 residues. Per germline, CDR1 LGHNT and CDR2 FRNRAP. The CDR3 here is CASTDREVSFYGYTF. The CDR3 coding sequence is TGTGCCAGCACCGACAGGGAAGTCTCTTTCTATGGCTACACCTTC.

In this sample, this clone turned up a few times. The chain recombines TRBV6-8 with TRBJ2-5; no clear D. The germline gives CDR1 MNHGY, CDR2 SAAAGT. This CDR3 is built from 14 residues. Trimming left V 0 bases short and J 2 bases short, with 7 bases between. The CDR3 loop reads CASSYSSEQETQYF. CDR3 coding DNA: TGTGCCAGCAGTTACTCCTCAGAACAAGAGACCCAGTACTTC.

The J gene is TRBJ2-7, the V gene TRBV19; possible D gene TRBD1, 6 bases. This CDR3 spans 13 amino acids. Germline V gives CDR1 LNHDA, CDR2 SQIVND (reference sequence). The V gene lost 7 bases and the J gene lost 2 bases, with 12 bases spanning the gap. CDR3 region: CASNQQGTYEQYF. CDR3 in DNA: TGTGCCAGTAATCAACAGGGTACCTACGAGCAGTACTTC. The full variable domain, in which reference TRBV19 and TRBJ2-7 provide the parts outside the CDR3, is DGGITQSPKYLFRKEGQNVTLSCEQNLNHDAMYWYRQDPGQGLRLIYYSQIVNDFQKGDIAEGYSVSREKKESFPLTVTSAQKNPTAFYLCASNQQGTYEQYFGPGTRLTVT.

The chain uses TRBV9 and TRBJ1-6, with 7 bases matching TRBD1. CDR1 and CDR2 from the germline V gene are SGDLS and YYNGEE. This CDR3 region has 15 residues. With V trimmed by 3 bases and J by 5 bases, 5 bases remained unmatched. The CDR3 DNA is TGTGCCAGCAGCGGATACAGGGGTGATAATTCACCCCTCCACTTT. It encodes CASSGYRGDNSPLHF. The variable domain in full, with the rest retrieved from reference TRBV9 and TRBJ1-6, is DSGVTQTPKHLITATGQRVTLRCSPRSGDLSVYWYQQSLDQGLQFLIQYYNGEERAKGNILERFSAQQFPDLHSELNLSSLELGDSALYFCASSGYRGDNSPLHFGNGTRLTVT.

This clone was counted a few times. The chain joins TRBV9 to TRBJ2-7, with 11 positions matching TRBD1. This CDR3 region has 15 residues. V lost 4 bases and J lost 0; bases outside the gene matches: 3. The germline V gene encodes CDR1 SGDLS and CDR2 YYNGEE. CDR3 DNA: TGTGCCAGCAGCCTGGGACAGGGGGGCTCCTACGAGCAGTACTTC. Protein product: CASSLGQGGSYEQYF.

By frequency in the sample, this clone is large. The V and J genes are TRBV11-3 and TRBJ2-1, with D tentatively TRBD1 (5 bases). Germline CDR1 and CDR2: SGHNT and YENEEA. The CDR3 runs to 15 residues. Trimming stripped 4 bases from V and 10 bases from J, with 20 bases between. As DNA, the CDR3 is TGTGCCAGCAGCTCCTCCCGACAGTCGGCGTTGGAGCAGTTCTTC. Translated: CASSSSRQSALEQFF.

The J gene is TRBJ1-1, the V gene TRBV30, with D maybe TRBD1 (5 bases). Germline V CDR1 and CDR2: GTSNPN, SVGIG (reference sequence). Trimming left V 2 bases short and J 4 bases short, with 11 bases between. CDR3 length equals 13 residues. CDR3 in DNA: TGTGCCTGGAGTATAGGGGCGCTCACTGAAGCTTTCTTT. Translated, it gives CAWSIGALTEAFF.

This rearrangement joins TRBV6-8 to TRBJ2-7; 9 bases are a match to TRBD1. The length of the CDR3 is 15 residues. CDR1 and CDR2 (germline): MNHGY, SAAAGT. J lost 7 bases, V lost 2 bases, and 9 bases had no gene match. The DNA for the CDR3 is TGTGCCAGCAGTTACCCGGGACAGGGAAGAGGAGAGCAGTACTTC. Translating gives CASSYPGQGRGEQYF.

The chain carries TRBV29-1 and TRBJ2-7, with TRBD2 matching 14 bases. This CDR3 is 13 amino acids long. Germline loops: CDR1 SQVTM, CDR2 ANQGSEA. Unmatched junction bases numbered 4, after V lost 6 bases and J lost 6 bases. CDR3 amino acids: CSVTGTSGSEQYF. The CDR3 DNA reads TGCAGCGTGACCGGGACTAGCGGGAGCGAGCAGTACTTC.

This clone occurred a few times. The V and J genes are TRBV6-8 and TRBJ2-2; the D is unclear. V was trimmed by 11 bases and J by 4 bases, leaving 17 bases between them. The CDR3 length is 14 residues. CDR1 and CDR2 from the germline V gene are MNHGY and SAAAGT. For the CDR3, the DNA is TGTGCCTCAGGACCTTCCACGGGCACCGGGGAGCTGTTTTTT. It is translated as CASGPSTGTGELFF.